This is a list of T cell receptor beta chains from one sample in a study of CXCR3-negative and CXCR3-positive naive CD8 T cells. Reprocessing the 5' RACE reads, TCRdb reports a single entry for every CDR3 protein and omits DNA. The listing records more than 45,000 distinct CDR3 sequences. Sequenced material: naive CXCR3- CD8+ T cells from blood. These receptors were taken from a human donor in good health. Some clones in this sample may be carry-over from other donors' samples. CDR3s include the opening cysteine and the closing phenylalanine or tryptophan. The order of the fields is J gene, V gene, clone size, CDR3 protein. Size is omitted from some rows. Given values are once, few, many or a class for expanded clones.

TRBJ2-1	TRBV2	NA	CASLAGGRLYEQFF
TRBJ2-3	TRBV28	NA	CASSPSVAYLSTDTQYF
TRBJ2-2	TRBV7-2	NA	CASITGFGTGELFF
TRBJ2-2	TRBV2	NA	CAISTGDGELFF
TRBJ1-5	TRBV4-3	NA	CASSQDNAQGQPQHF
TRBJ2-7	TRBV5-5	NA	CASSLRIGRSSGMDYEQYF
TRBJ2-3	TRBV14	NA	CASSHLETVDTQYF
TRBJ2-7	TRBV4-3	NA	CASSYLGNNEQYF
TRBJ1-2	TRBV7-2	NA	CASSSGDYGYTF
TRBJ2-7	TRBV4-2	NA	CASSQGFSEQYF
TRBJ2-1	TRBV6-4	NA	CASSELAGGNNEQFF
TRBJ1-2	TRBV9	NA	CASSTRQGRWDGYTF
TRBJ1-1	TRBV29-1	NA	CSVDGGVTEAFF
TRBJ2-1	TRBV29-1	NA	CSVYGNGGPPYNEQFF
TRBJ1-1	TRBV6-6	NA	CASSAPRARVNTEAFF
TRBJ2-7	TRBV5-1	NA	CASSYEPRDNYEQYF
TRBJ2-7	TRBV7-9	NA	CASSSTLGLTSPPRSYEQYF
TRBJ1-2	TRBV5-6	NA	CASSLSSAGGGYTF
TRBJ2-7	TRBV29-1	NA	CSVEVGYEQYF
TRBJ2-1	TRBV20-1	NA	CSAQLAGGFNEQFF
TRBJ2-3	TRBV29-1	NA	CSVEDRGGIYTDTQYF
TRBJ2-1	TRBV29-1	NA	CSVLTSGGGNEQFF
TRBJ1-2	TRBV20-1	NA	CSAYDWSGTGIAGYTF
TRBJ2-7	TRBV29-1	NA	CSVAGTSGSSYEQYF
TRBJ2-7	TRBV12-3/TRBV12-4	NA	CASSPIGTGSIDEQYF
TRBJ1-1	TRBV27	NA	CASRQDRGHTEAFF
TRBJ1-6	TRBV28	NA	CASSPDRGRHNSPLHF
TRBJ2-1	TRBV10-3	NA	CAISEPTQSTGSPYNEQFF
TRBJ1-3	TRBV20-1	NA	CSARPLEQTLSSGNTIYF
TRBJ2-1	TRBV5-6	NA	CASSLGRSVVEQFF
TRBJ2-1	TRBV7-9	NA	CASSFGGGPGEQFF
TRBJ2-2	TRBV12-3/TRBV12-4	NA	CASRELGGELFF
TRBJ1-2	TRBV29-1	NA	CSVEVLESFLYGYTF
TRBJ2-1	TRBV28	NA	CASSFGTSYFNEQFF
TRBJ1-1	TRBV6-4	NA	CASSDSRNTEAFF
TRBJ2-5	TRBV7-9	NA	CASSFPGQRTQETQYF
TRBJ1-1	TRBV7-2	NA	CASSPQTGGGEAFF
TRBJ2-7	TRBV12-3/TRBV12-4	NA	CASSLAFHEQYF
TRBJ2-2	TRBV6-2/TRBV6-3	NA	CASSPQGWDTVELFF
TRBJ2-5	TRBV12-3/TRBV12-4	NA	CASSLSQETQYF
TRBJ2-1	TRBV20-1	NA	CSAPTGGAYNEQFF
TRBJ1-1	TRBV3-1	NA	CASTGLEANTEAFF
TRBJ2-1	TRBV6-5	NA	CASSYEGTSGNEQFF
TRBJ2-1	TRBV12-3/TRBV12-4	NA	CASRTSVAYNEQFF
TRBJ2-1	TRBV7-6	NA	CARKLTSSGGPYNEQFF
TRBJ2-7	TRBV29-1	NA	CSVPGVYEQYF
TRBJ2-3	TRBV23-1	medium-sized	CASSQGTSGTDTQYF
TRBJ1-1	TRBV29-1	NA	CSVMDSTEAFF
TRBJ2-4	TRBV20-1	NA	CSVPWGQGNIQYF
TRBJ2-5	TRBV11-3	NA	CASSSPIGNQETQYF
TRBJ1-2	TRBV29-1	NA	CSTGQGANYGYTF
TRBJ2-2	TRBV7-9	NA	CASRESVGANTGELFF
TRBJ2-7	TRBV9	NA	CASSVVPGLNEQYF
TRBJ2-3	TRBV12-3/TRBV12-4	NA	CASSLVRLGDTQYF